The text below deals with one T cell receptor (beta chain). This clonotype has ten or more counts. It lacks a known antigen. At one end, the junction sequence differs from germline, possibly due to a read error. The record originates from a study of neurological immune-mediated disorders (dated by TCRdb to the late 2010s). At the level of the whole study: Peripheral blood TCR-beta repertoires from HTLV-I-associated myelopathy (HAM/TSP) patients, multiple sclerosis patients and healthy controls were compared by UMI-based sequencing. Longitudinal samples, technical triplicates and paired sorted CD4+ and CD8+ T-cell subsets, alongside PBMC samples, were included among the approximately 98 TCR-beta libraries. The cohort included roughly 71 subjects: approximately 14 with HAM/TSP, about 34 with multiple sclerosis, and approximately 20 healthy controls.

Study-wide conclusions, independent of this receptor: No identical CDR3 amino acid sequences were shared among expanded clones across subjects, suggesting private TCR-beta repertoires in all groups. TCR clonal expansion was greatest in HAM/TSP patients and smallest in MS patients, who ranked below even healthy controls.

From cysteine to phenylalanine, the CDR3 is 17 amino acids long. Of all the DNA, just the CDR3 is kept, 51 bases in frame from base 1. For CDR1 and CDR2, the germline V gene lists SGHVS and FNYEAQ. cDNA was synthesized by template-switch 5'RACE using a primer carrying a 10-nucleotide random unique molecular identifier by which each TCR transcript was tagged. Over 170 million TCR-beta sequences, covering 15-18 subjects, were produced in each sequencing run. The RNeasy kit was used to extract total RNA. TCR-beta VDJ regions were amplified with primers for the TCR constant region and the 5'RACE anchor, using the KAPA Real-time Library Amplification kit. Sample indexes and Illumina adaptors were added in a first PCR, and a second PCR then increased library yield. After Ampure bead purification, the TCR product of roughly 650 bp was size-selected on a 2% E-gel SizeSelection system. Library quality was checked on a Bioanalyzer, concentration was measured with Qubit, and libraries were quantified with the Kapa Library Quantification kit before pooling. Paired-end 2 x 150 bp sequencing of the libraries was performed on an Illumina HiSeq 2500. To increase sequence diversity, about 23-32% phiX was spiked into each library pool. Per the source publication's procedure: Quality-filtered reads were processed with the UMI-based MiGEC pipeline, which removed over 75% of raw TCR sequences during error correction. VDJ genes were aligned to IMGT germline references, and each clonotype was defined by a unique CDR3 amino acid sequence together with V-J genes. VDJtools evaluated clonal expansion, Shannon diversity and CDR3 relatedness (CalcPairwiseDistances, ClusterSamples); CLCbio workbench built phylogenetic trees. Using coefficient-of-variation modelling across technical triplicates, the study counted a clone as expanded if it had at least 8 unique UMIs. TCRdb reanalyzed the raw reads on its own, using fastp at Q25 for trimming and MiXCR for clone calling, and kept in-frame beta chains. Rows are combined by CDR3 protein, so each entry shows the most common genes and DNA. The V and J calls were determined by TCRdb, not by the authors. The sample yields under 80,000 distinct CDR3 sequences; roughly 13% were counted once. The ten largest make up 6.5% to 8% of the sample.

The healthy controls were volunteers from a blood bank in Maryland, USA. For unsorted PBMC libraries, 2 million PBMCs were used after storage in RNAlater at -80 degrees C until RNA extraction. Peripheral blood was subjected to Ficoll-Hypaque density gradient centrifugation to isolate PBMCs, which were then cryopreserved in liquid nitrogen. Sequenced input: PBMCs. The chain employs TRBV7-6 and TRBJ1-5, with the identity of the D gene unclear. The receptor's source is a woman aged 45-60 years in good health. Here is the DNA: TGTGCCAGCAGTTTAGAGCCCCTCGGGGAAGGCAATCAGCCCCAGCATTTT. Translated, this is CASSLEPLGEGNQPQHF. Where the CDR3 stops, the reference TRBV7-6 and TRBJ1-5 genes take over; the full variable domain is GAGVSQSPRYKVTKRGQDVALRCDPISGHVSLYWYRQALGQGPEFLTYFNYEAQQDKSGLPNDRFSAERPEGSISTLTIQRTEQRDSAMYRCASSLEPLGEGNQPQHFGDGTRLSIL.